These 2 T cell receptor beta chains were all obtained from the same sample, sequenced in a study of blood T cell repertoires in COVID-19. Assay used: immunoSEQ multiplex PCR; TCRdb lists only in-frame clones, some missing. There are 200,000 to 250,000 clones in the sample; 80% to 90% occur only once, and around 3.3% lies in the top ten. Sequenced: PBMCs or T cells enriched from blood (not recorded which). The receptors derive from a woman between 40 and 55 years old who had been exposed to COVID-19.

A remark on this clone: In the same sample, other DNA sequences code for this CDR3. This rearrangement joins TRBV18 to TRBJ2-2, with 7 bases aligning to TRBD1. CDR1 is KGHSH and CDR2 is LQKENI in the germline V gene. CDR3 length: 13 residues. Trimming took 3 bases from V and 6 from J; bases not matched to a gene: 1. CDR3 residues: CASSPTGPGELFF. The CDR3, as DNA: TGTGCCAGCTCACCGACAGGGCCCGGGGAGCTGTTTTTT. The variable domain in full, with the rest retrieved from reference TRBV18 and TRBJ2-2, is NAGVMQNPRHLVRRRGQEARLRCSPMKGHSHVYWYRQLPEEGLKFMVYLQKENIIDESGMPKERFSAEFPKEGPSILRIQQVVRGDSAAYFCASSPTGPGELFFGEGSRLTVL.

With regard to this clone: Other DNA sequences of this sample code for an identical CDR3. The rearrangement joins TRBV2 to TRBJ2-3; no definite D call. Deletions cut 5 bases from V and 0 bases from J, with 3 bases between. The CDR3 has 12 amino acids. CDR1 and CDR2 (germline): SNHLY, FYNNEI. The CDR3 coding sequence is TGTGCCAGCAGTTCTAGCACAGATACGCAGTATTTT. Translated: CASSSSTDTQYF. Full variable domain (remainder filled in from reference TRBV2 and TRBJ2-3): EPEVTQTPSHQVTQMGQEVILRCVPISNHLYFYWYRQILGQKVEFLVSFYNNEISEKSEIFDDQFSVERPDGSNFTLKIRSTKLEDSAMYFCASSSSTDTQYFGPGTRLTVL.